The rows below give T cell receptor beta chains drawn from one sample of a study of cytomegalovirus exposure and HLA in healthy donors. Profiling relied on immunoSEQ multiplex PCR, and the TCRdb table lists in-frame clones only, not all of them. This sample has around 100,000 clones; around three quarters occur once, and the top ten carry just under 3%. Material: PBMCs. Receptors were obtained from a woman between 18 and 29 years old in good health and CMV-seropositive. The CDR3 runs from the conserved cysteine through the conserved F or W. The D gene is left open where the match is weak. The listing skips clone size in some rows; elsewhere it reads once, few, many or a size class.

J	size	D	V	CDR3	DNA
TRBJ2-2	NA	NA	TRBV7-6	CASSLSGPTGELFF	TGTGCCAGCAGCTTGAGCGGGCCCACCGGGGAGCTGTTTTTT
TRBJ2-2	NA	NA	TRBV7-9	CASRSAHTGELFF	TGTGCCAGCAGGTCTGCGCACACCGGGGAGCTGTTTTTT
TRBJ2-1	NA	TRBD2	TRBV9	CASSVSGGPGNEQFF	TGTGCCAGCAGCGTTTCGGGAGGGCCGGGCAATGAGCAGTTCTTC
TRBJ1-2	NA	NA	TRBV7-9	CASSLGTFGGYTF	TGTGCCAGCAGCTTAGGGACTTTCGGTGGCTACACCTTC
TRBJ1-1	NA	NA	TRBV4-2	CASSQVHVSTEAFF	TGTGCCAGCAGCCAAGTTCATGTTAGCACTGAAGCTTTCTTT
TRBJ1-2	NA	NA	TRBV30	CAWSVPELLIYGYTF	TGTGCCTGGAGTGTACCGGAGCTACTAATCTATGGCTACACCTTC
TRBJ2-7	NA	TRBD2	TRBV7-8	CASSIRAGGYEQYF	TGTGCCAGCAGTATCAGAGCGGGAGGCTACGAGCAGTACTTC
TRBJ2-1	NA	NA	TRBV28	CASSLGSRGREQFF	TGTGCCAGCAGCCTCGGGTCGCGGGGACGTGAGCAGTTCTTC
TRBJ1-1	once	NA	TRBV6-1	CATDDRLNTEAFF	TGTGCCACCGATGACAGACTGAACACTGAAGCTTTCTTT
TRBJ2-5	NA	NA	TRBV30	CAWSVDRGTQYF	TGTGCCTGGAGTGTTGACCGGGGGACCCAGTACTTC
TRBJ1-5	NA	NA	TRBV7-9	CASSLDEVGTSNQPQHF	TGTGCCAGCAGCTTAGATGAGGTGGGGACAAGCAATCAGCCCCAGCATTTT
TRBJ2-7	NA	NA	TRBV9	CASSGQDPKQYF	TGTGCCAGCAGCGGACAAGATCCCAAGCAGTACTTC
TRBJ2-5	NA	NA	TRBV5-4	CASSPGETQYF	TGTGCCAGCAGCCCGGGGGAGACCCAGTACTTC
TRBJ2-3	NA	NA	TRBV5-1	CASSGEMLDTQYF	TGCGCCAGCAGCGGGGAGATGCTGGATACGCAGTATTTT
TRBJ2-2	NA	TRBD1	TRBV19	CASSIRFGTGETGELFF	TGTGCCAGTAGTATACGGTTCGGGACAGGCGAAACCGGGGAGCTGTTTTTT
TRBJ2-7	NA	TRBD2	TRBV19	CASSRAGTSLYEPYF	TGTGCCAGTAGTAGAGCCGGGACTAGTCTCTACGAGCCGTACTTC
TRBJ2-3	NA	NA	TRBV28	CASSQDTRYSTDTQYF	TGTGCCAGCAGTCAGGACACGCGTTACAGCACAGATACGCAGTATTTT
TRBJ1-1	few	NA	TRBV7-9	CASSLAGGLGEAFF	TGTGCCAGCAGCTTAGCGGGGGGGCTCGGTGAAGCTTTCTTT
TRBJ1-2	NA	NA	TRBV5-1	CASSLAVPAEDGYTF	TGCGCCAGCAGCTTGGCGGTCCCCGCGGAGGATGGCTACACCTTC
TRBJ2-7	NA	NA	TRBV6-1	CASSEAGTFRTYEQYF	TGTGCCAGCAGTGAGGCCGGGACATTTAGGACCTACGAGCAGTACTTC
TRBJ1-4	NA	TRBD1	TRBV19	CASSPRTGESEKLFF	TGTGCCAGTAGTCCCCGGACAGGGGAGAGTGAAAAACTGTTTTTT
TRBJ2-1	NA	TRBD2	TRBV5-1	CASSLGGLAGYNEQFF	TGCGCCAGCAGCTTAGGTGGACTAGCGGGGTACAATGAGCAGTTCTTC
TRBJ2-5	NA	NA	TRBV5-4	CASSSQDLQKTQYF	TGTGCCAGCAGCTCGCAGGATCTGCAGAAGACCCAGTACTTC
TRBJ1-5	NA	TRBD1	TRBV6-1	CASNDRVDQPQHF	TGTGCCAGCAACGACAGGGTGGATCAGCCCCAGCATTTT
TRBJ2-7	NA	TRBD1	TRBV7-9	CSSSSPTGETSYEQYF	TGTTCCAGCAGCTCCCCCACAGGGGAGACCTCCTACGAGCAGTACTTC
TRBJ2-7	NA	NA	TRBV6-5	CASRATGTSYEQYF	TGTGCCAGCAGGGCGACAGGAACCTCCTACGAGCAGTACTTC
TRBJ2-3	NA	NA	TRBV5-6	CASSLPSSTDTQYF	TGTGCCAGCAGCTTGCCTAGCTCCACAGATACGCAGTATTTT
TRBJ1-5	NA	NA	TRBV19	CASSTGQGGHQPQHF	TGTGCCAGTAGCACAGGGCAGGGTGGGCATCAGCCCCAGCATTTT
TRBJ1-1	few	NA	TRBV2	CASSEAPQFRGTEAFF	TGTGCCAGCAGTGAAGCGCCCCAATTTAGGGGGACTGAAGCTTTCTTT
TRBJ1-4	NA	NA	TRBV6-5	CASSYSWRTNEKLFF	TGTGCCAGCAGTTACTCGTGGAGGACTAATGAAAAACTGTTTTTT
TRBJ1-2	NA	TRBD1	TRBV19	CASRIIGTGGSGYTF	TGTGCCAGTAGAATAATAGGGACAGGGGGCTCCGGCTACACCTTC
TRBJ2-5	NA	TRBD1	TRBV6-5	CASSYEEDRVETQYF	TGTGCCAGCAGTTACGAAGAGGACAGGGTGGAGACCCAGTACTTC
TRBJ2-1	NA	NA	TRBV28	CASSLSGAYNEQFF	TGTGCCAGCAGTTTGAGTGGGGCTTACAATGAGCAGTTCTTC
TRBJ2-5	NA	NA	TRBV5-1	CASRDTSVETQYF	TGCGCCAGCAGAGACACCTCAGTGGAGACCCAGTACTTC
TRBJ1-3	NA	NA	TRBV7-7	CASSSFLGNTIYF	TGTGCTAGCAGCTCCTTTCTCGGAAACACCATATATTTT
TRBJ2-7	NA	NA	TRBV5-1	CASSLVNSGPYEQYF	TGCGCCAGCAGCTTGGTCAATAGCGGACCATACGAGCAGTACTTC
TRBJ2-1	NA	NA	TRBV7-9	CASSPRGGVYNEQFF	TGTGCCAGCAGCCCCAGGGGTGGGGTTTACAATGAGCAGTTCTTC
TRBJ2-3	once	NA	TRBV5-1	CASSPRKGTDTRYF	TGCGCCAGCAGCCCAAGGAAAGGCACAGATACGCGGTATTTT
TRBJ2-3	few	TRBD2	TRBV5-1	CASRAVAGSLGTDTQYF	TGCGCCAGCAGAGCGGTAGCGGGGAGTCTTGGCACAGATACGCAGTATTTT
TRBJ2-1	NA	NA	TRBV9	CASSVVGGEQFF	TGTGCCAGCAGCGTAGTTGGAGGCGAGCAGTTCTTC
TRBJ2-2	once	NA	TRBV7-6	CASSQKTGNTGELFF	TGTGCCAGCAGCCAAAAGACTGGTAACACCGGGGAGCTGTTTTTT
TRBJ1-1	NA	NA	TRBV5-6	CASSLVAGRSNTEAFF	TGTGCCAGCAGCTTGGTGGCAGGTCGATCAAACACTGAAGCTTTCTTT
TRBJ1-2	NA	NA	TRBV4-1	CASSQESSVNYGYTF	TGCGCCAGCAGCCAAGAGTCGTCGGTTAACTATGGCTACACCTTC
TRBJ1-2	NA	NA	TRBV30	CAGARQAYGYTF	TGTGCCGGGGCGCGACAGGCTTATGGCTACACCTTC
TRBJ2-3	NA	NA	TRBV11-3	CASSLRQGSLSTDTQYF	TGTGCCAGCAGCTTAAGGCAGGGAAGTTTGAGCACAGATACGCAGTATTTT
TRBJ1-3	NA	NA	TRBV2	CASSEALGKGNTIYF	TGTGCCAGCAGTGAAGCGCTGGGGAAGGGGAACACCATATATTTT
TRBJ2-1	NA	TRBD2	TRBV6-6	CASSGRLAEYNEQFF	TGTGCCAGCAGTGGCCGACTAGCGGAATACAATGAGCAGTTCTTC
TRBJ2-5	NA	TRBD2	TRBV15	CATTDPRTRGLRETQYF	TGTGCCACCACCGATCCAAGGACTAGAGGCCTTAGGGAGACCCAGTACTTC
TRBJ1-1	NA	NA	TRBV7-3	CASSSTGQVGTEAFF	TGTGCCAGCAGCTCAACCGGACAAGTAGGTACTGAAGCTTTCTTT
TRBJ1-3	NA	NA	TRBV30	CASRGDRNTIYF	TGTGCCTCAAGGGGCGACAGAAACACCATATATTTT
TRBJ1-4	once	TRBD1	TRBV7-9	CASSLEGQPNEKLFF	TGTGCCAGCAGCTTAGAGGGACAGCCTAATGAAAAACTGTTTTTT
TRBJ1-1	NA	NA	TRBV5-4	CASSWPGITEAFF	TGTGCCAGCAGCTGGCCCGGGATAACTGAAGCTTTCTTT
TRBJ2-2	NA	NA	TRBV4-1	CASSQEFGGPGELFF	TGCGCCAGCAGCCAAGAGTTCGGAGGGCCCGGGGAGCTGTTTTTT
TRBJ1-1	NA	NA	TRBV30	CAWSVVVGSMNTEAFF	TGTGCCTGGAGTGTAGTTGTTGGGAGCATGAACACTGAAGCTTTCTTT
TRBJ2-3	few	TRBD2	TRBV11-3	CASSPWTSGGRADTQYF	TGTGCCAGCAGCCCGTGGACTAGCGGGGGCCGGGCAGATACGCAGTATTTT